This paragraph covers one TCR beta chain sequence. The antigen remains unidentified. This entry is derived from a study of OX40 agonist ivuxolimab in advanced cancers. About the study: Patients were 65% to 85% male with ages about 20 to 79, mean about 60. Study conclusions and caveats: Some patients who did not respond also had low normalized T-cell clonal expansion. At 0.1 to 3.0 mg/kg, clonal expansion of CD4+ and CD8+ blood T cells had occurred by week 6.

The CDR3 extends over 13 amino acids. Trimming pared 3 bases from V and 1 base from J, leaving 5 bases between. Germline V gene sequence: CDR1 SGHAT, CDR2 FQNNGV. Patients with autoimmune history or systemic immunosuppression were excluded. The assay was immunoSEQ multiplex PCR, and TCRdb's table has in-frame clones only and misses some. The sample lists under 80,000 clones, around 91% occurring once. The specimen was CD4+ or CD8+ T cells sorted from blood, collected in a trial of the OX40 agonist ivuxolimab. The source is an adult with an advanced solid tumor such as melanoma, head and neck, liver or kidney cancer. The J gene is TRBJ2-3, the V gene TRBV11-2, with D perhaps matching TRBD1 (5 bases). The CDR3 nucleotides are TGTGCCAGCAGCTTCAGGGGCACAGATACGCAGTATTTT. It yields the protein CASSFRGTDTQYF. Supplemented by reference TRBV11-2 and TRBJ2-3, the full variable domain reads EAGVAQSPRYKIIEKRQSVAFWCNPISGHATLYWYQQILGQGPKLLIQFQNNGVVDDSQLPKDRFSAERLKGVDSTLKIQPAKLEDSAVYLCASSFRGTDTQYFGPGTRLTVL.